This TCR beta chain was found in a study of blood T cell repertoires in COVID-19 (dated by TCRdb to about 2020). Background for the entire study: Samples from collaborators originated in the United States, Italy and Spain and spanned both the acute and convalescent phases of COVID-19. The material from the prospective study consisted of cDNA or gDNA derived from T cells, B-cell-depleted T cells, or PBMCs. The dataset comprised deeply sampled blood TCRbeta repertoires from subjects exposed to, actively infected with, or recovered from COVID-19. The repertoires were released in a freely available public database meant as a resource for research on the immune response to SARS-CoV-2. The samples were drawn from the first 160 participants of the ongoing ImmuneRACE study and from 950 to 1,500 subjects provided by 6 global collaborators. Sample metadata almost always included a de-identified subject ID, COVID-19 status, age in years and sex. HLA class I and class II types, where available, came from metadata supplied by the sample provider rather than from assay-based typing.

Participants in the prospective study were aged roughly 18 to 100 years, lived in 20 to 30 United States geographic areas, and enrolled through a virtual design. Cohort assignment in the prospective study relied on participant-reported clinical history from a screening survey and a study questionnaire. In the prospective study, mobile phlebotomists collected whole blood, serum and a nasopharyngeal or oropharyngeal swab from each participant. Prospective study participants could optionally give additional blood draws and questionnaires over a roughly two-month period. Before DNA extraction, prospective study blood samples were shipped either frozen or at room temperature. Based on the germline V gene, the CDR1 and CDR2 sequences are SNHLY and FYNNEI. V is shortened by 7 bases, J by 8 bases, and the region joining them spans 17 bases. The CDR3 runs 14 amino acids, cysteine and phenylalanine included. CDR3 DNA is the only sequence kept; it has 42 bases, read in frame from the first base.

What the study reported, not specific to this receptor: How much clinical and demographic metadata was included differed by source and by participant, and the metadata was provided uncurated.

TCRbeta CDR3 regions were amplified from genomic DNA using the immunoSEQ Assay, a bias-controlled multiplex PCR. Under the source paper's analysis protocol: The number of nucleated cells in each sample was estimated from the amplification of reference gene primers within the assay. To quantify the absolute abundance of each unique TCRbeta CDR3 rearrangement, sequence reads were collapsed and filtered. For each sample, productive Simpson clonality was calculated as the square root of Simpson's diversity index across productive rearrangements. This immuneACCESS table, as held by TCRdb, lists in-frame sequences with V and J called but not all clones. Of the missing ones, under half trace to an unresolved V gene in checked studies; the others have no known cause. V, J and clone size derive from that table, while D and trimming were established from the DNA sequence. This sample lists around 180,000 clones; nearly 90% were detected once. In total, the top ten clones hold under 2.5% of the sample.

Remarks on this clone: Its antigen is currently not known. The input lacks base qualities; no much larger clone sits a single base away.

Sequencing was carried out using PBMCs or T cells enriched from blood (not recorded which). This receptor chain uses TRBV2 and TRBJ1-4, with an unclear D gene assignment. This receptor was taken from a woman aged 40-49 years with acute COVID-19. The DNA is as follows: TGTGCCAGCACCGAGGGAAGCGGGAAAGAAAAACTGTTTTTT. Its amino acids are CASTEGSGKEKLFF.